This entry lists 4 T cell receptor beta chains sequenced from one sample in a study of blood T cell repertoires in COVID-19. The protocol was immunoSEQ multiplex PCR, while the TCRdb copy is restricted to in-frame clones and leaves out a portion. The table has some 390,000 clones, about 87% seen once. Sequenced sample: peripheral blood. These TCRs come from an older woman with COVID-19, enrolled during active disease.

The gene calls are TRBV2 and TRBJ1-5, with no clear D. Germline CDR1 is SNHLY and CDR2 is FYNNEI. Trimming removed 6 bases at V and 4 bases at J, with 10 bases between. The CDR3 loop spans 13 amino acids. The CDR3 nucleotides read TGTGCCAGCAGCCGCTTCGAGAATCAGCCCCAGCATTTT. It specifies CASSRFENQPQHF.

The table lists this clone with a few counts. The chain is built from TRBV6-5 and TRBJ1-2; 8 nucleotides line up with TRBD1. Germline assignment: CDR1 MNHEY and CDR2 SVGAGI. V shed 4 bases, J shed 8 bases, and the junction held 6 bases outside the gene matches. The CDR3 is 13 amino acids. For the CDR3, the DNA is TGTGCCAGCAGTTCACTCAGGGGGCCCGGCTACACCTTC. This sequence encodes CASSSLRGPGYTF.

The chain has TRBV3-1 (or the pseudogene TRBV3-2) and TRBJ2-1; 8 nucleotides align to TRBD2. Germline CDR1 reads LGHDT; CDR2 reads YNNKEL (reference sequence). Trimming cost V 4 bases and J 9 bases; bases outside gene matches: 17. The CDR3 extends over 17 amino acids. CDR3 protein: CASSPLGSGGPGVEQFF. The CDR3 coding sequence is TGTGCCAGCAGCCCCTTGGGGAGCGGGGGTCCGGGCGTTGAGCAGTTCTTC.

The V call is TRBV27, the J call TRBJ1-5; D unclear. Germline loops: CDR1 MNHEY, CDR2 SMNVEV (reference sequence). V gave up 4 bases and J gave up 6 bases, with 13 bases separating them. The CDR3 covers 14 residues. CDR3 loop: CASSSLLAGQPQHF. The CDR3 bases are TGTGCCAGCAGTTCCCTATTAGCGGGTCAGCCCCAGCATTTT.